One and the same sample provided the 8 T cell receptor beta chains below, sequenced in a study of blood T cell repertoires in COVID-19. Clones were sequenced by immunoSEQ multiplex PCR, and TCRdb holds only the in-frame ones, with some missing. The sample has roughly 100,000 clones, 75% to 90% seen once. The sequenced material came from peripheral blood. All receptors derive from a man aged 80 or over with acute or convalescent COVID-19.

V and J are TRBV5-1 and TRBJ1-1; the D is unclear. The germline V and J ends were trimmed by 2 bases and 6 bases, with 14 bases remaining between them. This CDR3 comprises 14 residues. CDR1 is SGHRS and CDR2 is YFSETQ in the germline V gene. The CDR3: CASSFMGSDAEAFF. CDR3 DNA: TGCGCCAGCAGCTTCATGGGCAGTGACGCTGAAGCTTTCTTT.

The chain couples TRBV19 to TRBJ2-4, with D possibly TRBD1 on 6 matching bases. CDR1 and CDR2 from the germline V gene are LNHDA and SQIVND (reference sequence). The CDR3 spans 15 residues. Trimming took off 4 bases at V and 0 bases at J, with 10 bases between the two ends. The CDR3, as DNA: TGTGCCAGTAGTAGGACAGTCCTAGCCAAAAACATTCAGTACTTC. It codes for CASSRTVLAKNIQYF.

The chain joins TRBV2 to TRBJ1-3; D is perhaps TRBD1 (6 bases). This CDR3 is 15 amino acids long. From germline, CDR1 is SNHLY and CDR2 FYNNEI. Trimming removed 8 bases at V and 2 bases at J, with 16 bases between. The CDR3 loop reads CASSQSGAAGNTIYF. CDR3 bases: TGTGCCAGCTCCCAATCAGGGGCGGCTGGAAACACCATATATTTT.

The chain couples TRBV15 to TRBJ2-2, with a possible D match to TRBD1 (5 bases). This CDR3 spans 15 amino acids. Between the trimmed V and J ends, which lost 5 bases and 4 bases, there was a span of 14 bases. CDR1 and CDR2 from the germline V gene are LNHNV and YYDKDF (reference sequence). The CDR3: CATSLLGPPTGELFF. In DNA, the CDR3 is TGTGCCACCAGCTTACTGGGGCCACCCACCGGGGAGCTGTTTTTT.

This clone turned up a few times. The chain has TRBV4-2 and TRBJ2-7; weak D call: TRBD1 (5 bases). CDR3 length: 13 amino acids. Germline assignment: CDR1 LGHNA and CDR2 YNFKEQ. The V gene lost 4 bases and the J gene lost 0 bases, with 7 bases spanning the gap. This chain's CDR3 is CASSPDNSYEQYF. DNA of the CDR3: TGTGCCAGCAGCCCGGACAACTCCTACGAGCAGTACTTC.

V gene TRBV6-2 or TRBV6-3 combines with J gene TRBJ1-5, with D perhaps TRBD1 (5 bases). With 2 bases removed from V and 0 bases from J, the gap between germline ends came to 14 bases. Germline values: CDR1 MNHEY, CDR2 SVGEGT. The CDR3 has 17 amino acids. The CDR3 loop is CASSYPNSGVSNQPQHF. The CDR3 DNA reads TGTGCCAGCAGTTACCCCAACTCGGGGGTTAGCAATCAGCCCCAGCATTTT.

This clone was observed a single time. This chain uses TRBV19 with TRBJ2-3, with 15 bases that match TRBD2. CDR3 length: 16 amino acids. V dropped 7 bases and J dropped 5; count of bases not matched to a gene: 7. Germline V gene sequence: CDR1 LNHDA, CDR2 SQIVND (reference sequence). The CDR3 DNA follows: TGTGCCAGTACCGTCGGACTAGCGGGAGGGCGAGATACGCAGTATTTT. Protein product: CASTVGLAGGRDTQYF.

This chain connects TRBV7-9 to TRBJ2-7; D gene uncertain. V was clipped by 5 bases and J by 0 bases, with 8 bases between them. The CDR3 runs 13 residues. From germline, CDR1 is SEHNR and CDR2 FQNEAQ (reference sequence). The CDR3 DNA follows: TGTGCCAGCAGCACGAGGAGCTCCTACGAGCAGTACTTC. Encoded protein: CASSTRSSYEQYF.